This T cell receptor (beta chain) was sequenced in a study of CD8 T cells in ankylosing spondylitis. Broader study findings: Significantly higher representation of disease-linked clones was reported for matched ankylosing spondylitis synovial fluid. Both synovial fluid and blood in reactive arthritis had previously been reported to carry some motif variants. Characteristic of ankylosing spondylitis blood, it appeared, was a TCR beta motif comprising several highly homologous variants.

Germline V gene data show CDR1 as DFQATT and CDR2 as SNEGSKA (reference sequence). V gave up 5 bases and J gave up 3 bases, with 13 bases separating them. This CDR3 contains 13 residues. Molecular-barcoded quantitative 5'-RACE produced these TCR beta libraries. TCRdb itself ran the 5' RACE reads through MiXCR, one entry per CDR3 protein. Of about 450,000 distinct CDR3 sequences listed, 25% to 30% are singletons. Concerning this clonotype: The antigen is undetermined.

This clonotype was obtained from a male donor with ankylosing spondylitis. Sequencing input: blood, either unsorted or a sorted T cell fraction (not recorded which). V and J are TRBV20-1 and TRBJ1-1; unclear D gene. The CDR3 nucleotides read TGCAGTGCTCCCCTGGGTATGGACACTGAAGCTTTCTTT. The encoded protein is CSAPLGMDTEAFF.